Listed below are T cell receptor beta chains from one sample, sequenced in a study of blood T cell repertoires in COVID-19. Assay: immunoSEQ multiplex PCR; the TCRdb copy retains only in-frame clones and omits some. In the table there are over 50,000 clones, approximately 86% of which are singletons. The specimen sequenced was peripheral blood. The origin of the receptors is a human donor in a cohort sampled during active COVID-19. CDR3s include the opening cysteine and the closing phenylalanine or tryptophan. Each record gives: J gene, V gene, CDR3 protein.

TRBJ1-2 TRBV6-5 CASTHRDREGGYTF
TRBJ2-3 TRBV4-1 CASSQVSSSDTQYF
TRBJ2-1 TRBV4-1 CASSQEIAAPYNEQFF
TRBJ2-1 TRBV6-2/TRBV6-3 CASSFLRTSGRAYNEQFF
TRBJ1-4 TRBV7-9 CASSPGTGFTNEKLFF
TRBJ1-1 TRBV2 CASREQGAGFEAFF
TRBJ2-5 TRBV7-9 CASRPRRGFGETQYF
TRBJ2-7 TRBV20-1 CSARGSREQYF
TRBJ2-7 TRBV11-2 CASSLTGGYSYEQYF
TRBJ2-5 TRBV6-1 CASSEIVLAGVRETQYF
TRBJ2-3 TRBV9 CASSLAGNTDTQYF
TRBJ2-1 TRBV9 CASSPQGLALYNEQFF
TRBJ1-2 TRBV18 CASSPSLVNYGYTF
TRBJ2-3 TRBV27 CASSHPNLALSADTQYF
TRBJ1-2 TRBV18 CASSLNREGYTF
TRBJ2-2 TRBV29-1 CSVKETSVSTGELFF
TRBJ2-2 TRBV7-2 CASSLDRGFTGELFF
TRBJ2-7 TRBV10-1 CASSVTHTTYEQYF
TRBJ2-7 TRBV6-2/TRBV6-3 CASSPGGSRGYEQYF
TRBJ2-7 TRBV9 CASSVASGTSGVYYEQYF
TRBJ1-4 TRBV7-2 CASSSNRGLGTNEKLFF
TRBJ2-5 TRBV18 CASSPSGLAGGETQYF
TRBJ2-1 TRBV7-8 CASSLGQGSYNEQFF
TRBJ1-2 TRBV28 CASSLGPPDFYGYTF
TRBJ1-2 TRBV3-1/TRBV3-2 CASSPGPYGYTF
TRBJ2-4 TRBV13 CASSSGTGKEENIQYF
TRBJ2-7 TRBV6-2/TRBV6-3 CASSYSFEREDEQYF
TRBJ2-5 TRBV5-1 CASRPRTPQETQYF
TRBJ1-3 TRBV28 CASSLPGTGNTIYF
TRBJ2-2 TRBV18 CASSPPDRVGTGELFF
TRBJ1-5 TRBV27 CASSPVVGGNNQPQHF
TRBJ2-1 TRBV13 CASSLRDLETRQFF
TRBJ1-5 TRBV6-5 CASKQGAWQPQHF
TRBJ1-6 TRBV28 CASSLYRDGSPLHF
TRBJ1-4 TRBV5-8 CASSSGQGPREKLFF
TRBJ2-7 TRBV4-2 CASSHGGIYEQYF
TRBJ1-1 TRBV10-1 CASSEPHGEAFF
TRBJ1-2 TRBV12-3/TRBV12-4 CASSLLETYTF
TRBJ1-5 TRBV10-3 CAISERDRGQQPQHF
TRBJ2-2 TRBV28 CASSLSGSGGGELFF
TRBJ2-5 TRBV11-3 CASSTGSQETQYF
TRBJ1-4 TRBV19 CASSSGGAGGEKLFF
TRBJ2-7 TRBV5-1 CASSRRMEAPEQYF
TRBJ2-5 TRBV7-9 CASSSDLTGWETQYF